The 20 T cell receptor beta chains below all came from one sample that was sequenced in a study of blood T cells in healthy people across ages. PCR was performed a second time for about 7 to 11 cycles using a sample-barcoded 5' primer and a J-beta primer mix. TCRdb redid the calling of the 5' RACE reads with MiXCR, one entry per CDR3 protein. This table has some 1.5 million distinct CDR3 sequences, less than 45% appearing once. Material: blood. These receptors came from a woman under 30 in good health.

The rearrangement joins TRBV7-9 to TRBJ2-1; D could derive from TRBD1 or TRBD2 (5 bases each). This CDR3 region has 16 residues. Germline loops: CDR1 SEHNR, CDR2 FQNEAQ (reference sequence). V was shortened by 2 bases and J by 4 bases, with 15 bases between the two germline ends. The CDR3 is CASSLQARGAYNEQFF. CDR3 DNA: TGTGCCAGCAGCTTACAAGCCCGAGGGGCGTACAATGAGCAGTTCTTC. Combining the CDR3 with reference TRBV7-9 and TRBJ2-1 gives the whole variable domain DTGVSQNPRHKITKRGQNVTFRCDPISEHNRLYWYRQTLGQGPEFLTYFQNEAQLEKSRLLSDRFSAERPKGSFSTLEIQRTEQGDSAMYLCASSLQARGAYNEQFFGPGTRLTVL.

The chain couples TRBV5-1 to TRBJ2-5; possibly TRBD1 or TRBD2 for D (5 bases each). The J call may be wrong; the DNA end is better matched by TRBJ2-7. CDR3 size: 14 residues. Germline V CDR1 and CDR2: SGHRS, YFSETQ. The CDR3 DNA sequence: TGCGCCAGCAGTCCGGGACCGACCAACTACGAGCAGTACTTC. Translated: CASSPGPTNYEQYF.

The genes are TRBV7-8 and TRBJ2-7, with a weak D call TRBD1 (6 bases). The germline gives CDR1 SGHVS, CDR2 FQNEAQ. The CDR3 loop spans 14 amino acids. The V gene lost 4 bases and the J gene lost 5 bases, with 15 bases spanning the gap. CDR3 nucleotide sequence: TGTGCCAGCAGCTACTCGGGACAATCCCACGAGCAGTACTTC. Translated, it gives CASSYSGQSHEQYF.

In this sample, this clonotype turned up a few times. With a much larger clone just one base away, this may be a read error. In DNA, the CDR3 is TGTGCCAGCAGCGTAGAGGTTAGCGCGCATGAGCAGTACTTC. It yields the protein CASSVEVSAHEQYF. The rearrangement joins TRBV7-9 to TRBJ2-5; possible D gene TRBD2, 5 bases. The CDR3 sequence is 14 residues long. The ends were cut back, 5 bases at V and 11 bases at J, with 21 bases in the middle. Germline lookup yields CDR1 SEHNR and CDR2 FQNEAQ (reference sequence).

The rearrangement joins TRBV6-6 to TRBJ2-3; 8 nucleotides align to TRBD1. This CDR3 spans 16 amino acids. CDR1 is MNHNY, CDR2 SVGAGI, per germline (reference sequence). The ends lost 9 bases at V and 1 base at J; junction bases unmatched: 12. CDR3 in amino acids: CASQTDRVRGTDTQYF. In DNA, the CDR3 is TGTGCCAGTCAAACGGACAGGGTGCGAGGCACAGATACGCAGTATTTT.

The rearrangement uses TRBV29-1 and TRBJ2-7; 10 nucleotides agree with TRBD1. The CDR3 spans 14 residues. Germline CDR1 SQVTM, CDR2 ANQGSEA. The junction had 7 bases not matched to a gene; V was cut back by 7 bases and J by 1 base. This CDR3 reads CSAGDRGGSYEQYF. CDR3 nucleotide sequence: TGCAGCGCCGGGGACAGGGGAGGGTCCTACGAGCAGTACTTC.

The chain recombines TRBV12-5 with TRBJ2-7; D is perhaps TRBD1 (6 bases). V lost 0 bases to trimming and J lost 0 bases, with 12 bases between them. Germline V gene sequence: CDR1 LGHNT, CDR2 FRNRAP. The CDR3 runs to 16 residues. The CDR3 here is CASGLVVVRGSYEQYF. The DNA of the CDR3 is TGTGCTAGTGGTTTGGTAGTGGTCAGGGGCTCCTACGAGCAGTACTTC. Together with reference TRBV12-5 and TRBJ2-7, the CDR3 gives the full variable domain: DARVTQTPRHKVTEMGQEVTMRCQPILGHNTVFWYRQTMMQGLELLAYFRNRAPLDDSGMPKDRFSAEMPDATLATLKIQPSEPRDSAVYFCASGLVVVRGSYEQYFGPGTRLTVT.

This clonotype was counted only a few times. The V and J genes are TRBV10-3 and TRBJ1-2; D is undetermined. V lost 6 bases and J lost 4, with 9 bases in between. CDR3 length: 12 amino acids. Germline CDR1 ENHRY, CDR2 SYGVKD. CDR3 nucleotide sequence: TGTGCCATCAGCGATAGGAGCTATGGCTACACCTTC. Translated: CAISDRSYGYTF.

This clonotype came up a few times. This chain uses TRBV7-2 with TRBJ1-6; D might be TRBD1 (5 bases). Germline assignment: CDR1 SGHTA and CDR2 FQGNSA. Trimming cost V 2 bases and J 12 bases, with 20 bases left between them. The CDR3 runs 16 residues. The CDR3 reads CASSLKGGTYSRPLHF. CDR3 nucleotide sequence: TGTGCCAGCAGCTTAAAGGGCGGGACCTATTCGCGACCCCTCCACTTT. The variable domain in full, completed from reference TRBV7-2 and TRBJ1-6, reads GAGVSQSPSNKVTEKGKDVELRCDPISGHTALYWYRQSLGQGLEFLIYFQGNSAPDKSGLPSDRFSAERTGGSVSTLTIQRTQQEDSAVYLCASSLKGGTYSRPLHFGNGTRLTVT.

The table lists this clonotype with a few counts. The chain couples TRBV27 to TRBJ2-1; D ambiguous. Trimming removed 6 bases at V and 9 bases at J, with 15 bases between. Germline lookup yields CDR1 MNHEY and CDR2 SMNVEV (reference sequence). The CDR3 consists of 13 residues. CDR3: CASSLGQSREQFF. The CDR3 bases are TGTGCCAGCAGCCTGGGCCAGAGTCGTGAGCAGTTCTTC.

This clonotype has a handful of counts. V gene TRBV12-3 or TRBV12-4 combines with J gene TRBJ2-3; D perhaps matches TRBD1 (6 bases). V shed 6 bases and J shed 1 base, with 20 bases lying between them. The CDR3 sequence is 17 residues long. The CDR3 loop reads CASSIPATGPGTDTQYF. The DNA of the CDR3 is TGTGCCAGCAGCATCCCAGCGACAGGTCCTGGCACAGATACGCAGTATTTT.

This chain links TRBV7-9 with TRBJ2-7, with TRBD1 matching 8 bases. The germline V gene encodes CDR1 SEHNR and CDR2 FQNEAQ (reference sequence). V lost 1 base, J lost 0 bases, and 11 bases stayed unmatched. The CDR3 is 18 amino acids. CDR3 region: CASSLVPTRDRSSYEQYF. The DNA of the CDR3 is TGTGCCAGCAGCTTAGTTCCAACTAGGGACAGGAGCTCCTACGAGCAGTACTTC.

This chain joins TRBV7-3 and TRBJ2-4; 7 nucleotides align to TRBD1. The CDR3 has 15 residues. V trimming: 2 bases; J trimming: 9 bases; junction bases outside the gene matches: 10. Germline loops: CDR1 SGHTA, CDR2 FQGTGA. The CDR3, as DNA: TGTGCCAGCAGCTTACCCGAGGGACAGCCTAGCATTCAGTACTTC. Protein product: CASSLPEGQPSIQYF.

Written as DNA, the CDR3 is TGCAGCGTTGAACCTGACGGGGTAGGAAGATATGGCTACACCTTC. This sequence encodes CSVEPDGVGRYGYTF. The chain employs TRBV29-1 and TRBJ1-2, with D hard to call. This CDR3 comprises 15 residues. Looked up from germline, CDR1 is SQVTM and CDR2 is ANQGSEA. V gave up 2 bases and J gave up 5 bases, with 18 bases separating them.

This clonotype was observed a handful of times. This may be a read error: a much more frequent sequence differs by one nucleotide. The V gene is TRBV27, the J gene TRBJ2-7; TRBD1 or TRBD2 may be the D gene (5 bases each). V lost 6 bases to trimming and J lost 3 bases, with 12 bases between them. Per germline, CDR1 MNHEY and CDR2 SMNVEV (reference sequence). The CDR3 is 13 residues long. The CDR3 loop reads CASSLGRIYEQYF. The DNA of the CDR3 is TGTGCCAGCAGCTTGGGACGGATCTACGAGCAGTACTTC.

This clonotype turned up a few times. The chain combines TRBV7-2 with TRBJ2-7; tentatively, D is TRBD1 (6 bases). The CDR3 has 14 amino acids. V was pared by 0 bases and J by 5 bases, with 11 bases between. Germline loops: CDR1 SGHTA, CDR2 FQGNSA. The CDR3 here is CASSLAGQPNEQYF. The CDR3 DNA is TGTGCCAGCAGCTTAGCGGGACAACCGAACGAGCAGTACTTC.

A remark on this clonotype: With a much larger clone just one base away, this may be a read error. The chain uses TRBV7-9 and TRBJ1-1; the D is unclear. V was trimmed by 5 bases and J by 0 bases, leaving 10 bases between them. Germline CDR1 is SEHNR and CDR2 is FQNEAQ (reference sequence). The CDR3 extends over 14 amino acids. CDR3 in amino acids: CASSIRSMNTEAFF. The CDR3 DNA reads TGTGCCAGCAGCATAAGAAGCATGAACACTGAAGCTTTCTTT.

This clonotype has a handful of counts. The chain recombines TRBV29-1 with TRBJ2-1; D uncertain. V was cut by 6 bases and J by 10 bases, with 16 bases left in between. Germline V gives CDR1 SQVTM, CDR2 ANQGSEA. This CDR3 has 12 amino acids. For the CDR3, the DNA is TGCAGCGTAGAACCTCACGGTTACGAGCAGTTCTTC. Its translation is CSVEPHGYEQFF.

CDR3 nucleotide sequence: TGTGCCAGCAGCCAGGTTGAGACTGGCGTTTGGGAGCAGTTCTTC. Translating gives CASSQVETGVWEQFF. The chain employs TRBV3-1 and TRBJ2-1; the D is unclear. This CDR3 is built from 15 residues. V was cut by 3 bases and J by 10 bases, with 19 bases left in between. Germline assignment: CDR1 LGHDT and CDR2 YNNKEL (reference sequence).

The genes are TRBV20-1 and TRBJ2-1; a weak D match, TRBD2 (6 bases). The CDR3 spans 14 residues. Per the germline V gene, CDR1 is DFQATT and CDR2 is SNEGSKA (reference sequence). The V gene lost 2 bases and the J gene lost 4 bases, with 12 bases spanning the gap. The chain's CDR3 is CSARMEGSYNEQFF. Written as DNA, the CDR3 is TGCAGTGCTAGAATGGAGGGCTCGTACAATGAGCAGTTCTTC.